This T cell receptor beta chain was obtained from a study of blood T cell repertoires in COVID-19. About the study: Both acute and convalescent COVID-19 samples were obtained from the United States, Italy and Spain. The analysed material was cDNA or gDNA that came from T cells, B-cell-depleted T cells, or PBMCs.

Per the study methods: Using reference gene primer amplification, nucleated cell counts were estimated. Generated by immunoSEQ multiplex PCR, the TCRdb table keeps only in-frame clones and is missing some. Clonal size and the V and J genes are those of that table, whereas D and trimming came from the DNA. Here the sample spans roughly 15,000 clones, approximately 89% being singletons. Sequencing was done on a sample of peripheral blood. This clonotype originated in a human donor in a cohort sampled during active COVID-19.

CDR3 DNA: TGTGCCAGCAGCTTGCGTTTTTTAGCGGGAGTTAGATACGAGCAGTACTTC. Translated, it gives CASSLRFLAGVRYEQYF. V and J are TRBV5-6 and TRBJ2-7; TRBD2 matches 9 bases. The J segment lost 4 bases and the V segment lost 1 base, leaving 12 bases of the junction unmatched. CDR1 is SGHDT, CDR2 YYEEEE, per germline. CDR3 length: 17 amino acids.